Reported below is one T cell receptor beta chain. Its cognate antigen has yet to be identified. No base quality information exists; no much larger clone differs at one position. The entry originates in a study of T-cell memory formation after mild COVID-19 (dated by TCRdb to about 2021). Study-wide context: TCR sequence clusters from the two donors were found to be largely donor specific. In a couple of donors, T-cell clones that expanded and contracted after mild COVID-19 were tracked by sequencing TCRalpha and TCRbeta repertoires over time. The cohort was made up of two young adult volunteers, one female and one male, who were previously healthy.

These reads were obtained on an Illumina NovaSeq 6000. cDNA libraries for TCRalpha and TCRbeta were prepared by 5'RACE using constant-segment primers, with sample barcodes and unique molecular identifiers added. Trizol reagent was used to extract RNA from every sample. The libraries were amplified in two PCR steps, and the second step added a second sample barcode and Illumina TruSeq adapters. Sequencing of the libraries was done on an Illumina NovaSeq, producing 2 x 150 bp paired-end reads. In the original analysis: Demultiplexing of reads and collapsing into UMI-guided consensus sequences were performed with migec v1.2.7. Using mixcr v2.1.11, UMI consensuses were aligned to TRA and TRB V and J templates and then assembled into clonotypes. A clonotype was counted as expanded or contracted only if both edgeR and NoisET called the change significant, with noise models trained on biological replicates. For edgeR calls, a false discovery rate-adjusted p below 0.01 and a log2 fold-change threshold of 1 were applied. As an exploratory analysis of dynamics, max-normalized trajectories of the 1000 most abundant clonotypes were examined by PCA with hierarchical clustering. Separately sequenced CD4+ and CD8+ repertoires were used to assign the CD4 or CD8 phenotype of responding clones. In TCRdb, the public reads were trimmed at Q25 with fastp and aligned with MiXCR, with productive beta chains retained. Merged by CDR3 protein, the rows form single entries marked with the most common genes and DNA. The V and J calls, along with clone size, are taken from TCRdb and not from the paper's own processing. The sample contains 250,000 or so distinct CDR3 sequences, roughly 18% of them found a single time. Of the sample, about 21% falls within the top ten clones.

Study-wide conclusions, independent of this receptor: Contracting CD4+ clones appeared mostly in the CM and EM memory subsets, whereas CD8+ clones were enriched in EMRA. The study included only two mild cases, and larger cohorts that include severe cases with pre-infection samples were judged to be necessary. From day 15 to 85, contracting clones showed balanced CD4/CD8 phenotypes, whereas a second wave of clones that expanded from day 15 to 37 leaned towards CD4+. Some responding clones were detected in pre-infection memory, which suggested that pre-existing cross-reactive memory T cells had joined the SARS-CoV-2 response. SARS-CoV-2 specificity of the second-wave clones peaking on day 37 was not confirmed.

Ficoll-Paque density gradient centrifugation was the method used to isolate PBMCs. The germline V gene (reference sequence) specifies DFQATT as CDR1 and SNEGSKA as CDR2. Relative to germline, V is missing 5 bases and J is missing 4 bases, with 5 bases of the junction outside any gene match. There are 13 amino acids in the CDR3, from cysteine to phenylalanine inclusive. Here the CDR3 DNA is all that survives: 39 bases in frame from base 1. Here the chain combines TRBV20-1 and TRBJ2-1, and TRBD2 matches 7 of the central bases. Sequenced sample: PBMCs or a T cell subset sorted from them (not recorded which). This clonotype was obtained from a man aged 18-30 years who had mild COVID-19 (a few samples of this study predate the infection). The sample titles of this study are shuffled in the database, so cell type and time point are left out; the donor was told from shared clones. The sequenced DNA: TGCAGTGCTTGGGACTACACATACAATGAGCAGTTCTTC. Translated, this is CSAWDYTYNEQFF.